The source of this TCR beta chain is a study of CD8 T cells in Susac syndrome. It was with random hexamers that about 0.45 to 1 ug RNA was reverse transcribed. An immunoSEQ multiplex PCR generated amplified TCR beta CDR3 products spanning 54 Vbeta and 13 Jbeta. TCRdb redid the calling of the immunoSEQ multiplex PCR reads with MiXCR, one entry per CDR3 protein. The table includes some 150,000 distinct CDR3 sequences, nearly 97% detected once. The CDR3 covers 14 residues. Trimming removed 3 bases from V and 6 bases from J; junction bases left unmatched: 1. Germline V gene sequence: CDR1 SGDLS, CDR2 YYNGEE. Sequencing of TCR beta was undertaken in CD8+ and CD4+ T cells derived from blood. TEMRA cells were FACS-enriched, unlike CD8+ and CD4+ T cells, which were negatively isolated. Overall study findings and caveats: The study conceded that its TCR sequencing and HLA analysis involved relatively few individuals.

As concerns this clonotype: Its target is not known.

This clonotype was sampled from a human donor with multiple sclerosis. Sequenced sample: CD8+ T cells from PBMCs. The chain has TRBV9 and TRBJ2-6; TRBD1 aligns across 9 bases. CDR3 DNA sequence: TGTGCCAGCAGCGGGGACAGGGAGGCCAACGTCCTGACTTTC. Translated: CASSGDREANVLTF.